This T cell receptor beta chain derives from a study of CD8+ T cells in alopecia areata. The overall study: Patients in the treated group were given tofacitinib by mouth, 5 to 10 mg twice a day. Once tofacitinib had been taken for 6 to 18 months, 6 months off drug followed.

Points from the study as a whole: The study found tofacitinib significantly decreased scalp clonality and expanded CD8+ clones among the top 100. Uncertainty about whether baseline CD8+ expansion is linked to response remains, with one nonresponder.

Of note for this clone: Its target is unknown.

RNA, once extracted, was reverse transcribed into cDNA for use as the sequencing template. The repertoire was sequenced with immunoSEQ multiplex PCR; TCRdb's copy has only in-frame clones and lacks some. The sample gives roughly 190,000 clones, about 60% of which show up once; roughly 0.71% is in the top ten. The germline V gene has CDR1 SQVTM and CDR2 ANQGSEA. Between the trimmed V and J ends, which lost 5 bases and 6 bases, there was a span of 10 bases. The CDR3 totals 11 residues. Treatment indicated: oral pan-JAK inhibitor, 5-10 mg twice daily. This sample comprised CD4+ T cells sorted from blood, obtained at week 4, from a patient treated with tofacitinib. This TCR was recovered from a human donor with alopecia areata. The V and J genes are TRBV29-1 and TRBJ1-1; tentatively, D is TRBD1 (5 bases). CDR3 amino acids: CSVFPGSEAFF. DNA of the CDR3: TGCAGCGTTTTTCCAGGGTCTGAAGCTTTCTTT.